This T cell receptor beta chain was identified during a study of vaccination and CD4 T cells after COVID-19. Study background: Each of the control cultures got a CEFX pool, an HIV-1 Nef pool, or no peptide.

Sequencing of DNA taken from cultured CD4+ T cells relied on the Oncomine TCR Beta short-read assay. TCRdb reprocessed the PCR reads with MiXCR, giving one entry per CDR3 protein. Among more than 20,000 distinct CDR3 sequences listed, 35% to 50% were seen once. Points on this clonotype: Its antigen remains unidentified.

Germline CDR1 is SGHTA and CDR2 is FQGNSA. CDR3 size: 15 residues. J gave up 0 bases and V 6 bases, and 7 bases lay outside the gene matches. The sample's time point: late sampling 161 to 241 days after vaccination in three convalescent patients. The treatment is: approximately nine-day PBMC culture with coronavirus spike peptide pools or control peptides (ViraFEST assay). The chain has TRBV7-2 and TRBJ2-7, with 8 bases aligning to TRBD2. This TCR came from a human donor who had recovered from COVID-19. The sequenced sample was CD4+ T cells from blood, cultured in vitro, obtained about 7 months after SARS-CoV-2 vaccination. In nucleotides, the CDR3 is TGTGCCAGCAGACTACAAAGCGGGAGCTCCTACGAGCAGTACTTC. The encoded protein is CASRLQSGSSYEQYF.